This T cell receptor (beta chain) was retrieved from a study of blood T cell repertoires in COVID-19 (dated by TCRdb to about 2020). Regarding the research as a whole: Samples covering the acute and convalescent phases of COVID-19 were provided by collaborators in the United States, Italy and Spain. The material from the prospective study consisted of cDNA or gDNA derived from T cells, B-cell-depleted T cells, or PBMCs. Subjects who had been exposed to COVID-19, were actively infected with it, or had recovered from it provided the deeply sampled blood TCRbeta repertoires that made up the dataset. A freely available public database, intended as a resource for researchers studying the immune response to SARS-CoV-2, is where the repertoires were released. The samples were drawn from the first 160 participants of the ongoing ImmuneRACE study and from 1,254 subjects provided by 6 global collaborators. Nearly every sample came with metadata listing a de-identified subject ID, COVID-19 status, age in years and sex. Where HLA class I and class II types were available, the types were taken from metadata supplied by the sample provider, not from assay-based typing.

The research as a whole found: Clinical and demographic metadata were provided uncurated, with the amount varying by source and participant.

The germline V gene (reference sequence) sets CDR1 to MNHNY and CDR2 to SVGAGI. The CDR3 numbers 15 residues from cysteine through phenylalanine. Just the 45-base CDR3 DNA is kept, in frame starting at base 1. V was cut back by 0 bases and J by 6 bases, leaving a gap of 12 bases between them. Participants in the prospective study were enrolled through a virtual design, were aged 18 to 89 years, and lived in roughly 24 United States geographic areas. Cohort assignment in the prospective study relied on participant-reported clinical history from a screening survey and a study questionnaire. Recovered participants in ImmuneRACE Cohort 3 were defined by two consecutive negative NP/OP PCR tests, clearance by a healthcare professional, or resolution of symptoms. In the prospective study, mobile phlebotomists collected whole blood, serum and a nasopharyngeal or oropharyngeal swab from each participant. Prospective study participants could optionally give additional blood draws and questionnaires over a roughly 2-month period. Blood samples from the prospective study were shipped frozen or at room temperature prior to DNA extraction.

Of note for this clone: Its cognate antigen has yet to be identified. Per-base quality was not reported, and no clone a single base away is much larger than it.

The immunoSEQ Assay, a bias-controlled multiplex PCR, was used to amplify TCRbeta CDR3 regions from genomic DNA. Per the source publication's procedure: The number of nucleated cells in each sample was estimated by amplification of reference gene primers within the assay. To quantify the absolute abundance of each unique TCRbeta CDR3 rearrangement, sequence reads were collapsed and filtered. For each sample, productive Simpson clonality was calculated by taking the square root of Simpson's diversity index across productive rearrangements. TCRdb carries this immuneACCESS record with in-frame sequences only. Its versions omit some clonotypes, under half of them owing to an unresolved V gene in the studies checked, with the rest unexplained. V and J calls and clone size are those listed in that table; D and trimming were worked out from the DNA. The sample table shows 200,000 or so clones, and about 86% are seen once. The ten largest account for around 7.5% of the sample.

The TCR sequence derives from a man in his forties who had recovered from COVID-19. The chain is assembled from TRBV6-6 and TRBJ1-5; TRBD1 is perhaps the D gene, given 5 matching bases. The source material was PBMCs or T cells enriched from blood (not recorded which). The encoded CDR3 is CASSYSSREGQPQHF. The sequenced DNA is TGTGCCAGCAGTTACTCGTCCAGGGAAGGTCAGCCCCAGCATTTT.